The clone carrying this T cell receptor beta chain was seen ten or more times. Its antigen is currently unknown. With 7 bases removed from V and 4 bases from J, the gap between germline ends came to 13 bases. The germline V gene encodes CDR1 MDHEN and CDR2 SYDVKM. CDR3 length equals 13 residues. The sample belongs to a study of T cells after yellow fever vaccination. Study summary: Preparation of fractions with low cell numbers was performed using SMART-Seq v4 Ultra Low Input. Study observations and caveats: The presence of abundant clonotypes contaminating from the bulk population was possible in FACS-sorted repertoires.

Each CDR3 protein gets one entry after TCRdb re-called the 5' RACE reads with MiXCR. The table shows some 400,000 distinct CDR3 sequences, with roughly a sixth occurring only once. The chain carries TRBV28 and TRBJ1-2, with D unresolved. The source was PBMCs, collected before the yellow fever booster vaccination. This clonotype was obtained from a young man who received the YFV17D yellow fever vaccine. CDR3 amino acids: CASTRTELYGYTF. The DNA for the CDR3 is TGTGCCAGCACCAGGACGGAGCTCTATGGCTACACCTTC.